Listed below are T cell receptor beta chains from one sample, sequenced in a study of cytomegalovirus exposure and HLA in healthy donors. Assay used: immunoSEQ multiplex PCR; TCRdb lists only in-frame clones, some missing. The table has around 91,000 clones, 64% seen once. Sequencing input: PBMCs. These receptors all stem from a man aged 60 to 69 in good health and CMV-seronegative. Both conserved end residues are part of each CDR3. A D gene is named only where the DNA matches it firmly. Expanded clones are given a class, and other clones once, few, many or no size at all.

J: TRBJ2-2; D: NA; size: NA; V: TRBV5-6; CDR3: CASSLLNRAGGELFF; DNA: TGTGCCAGCAGCTTGCTGAACAGGGCAGGCGGGGAGCTGTTTTTT
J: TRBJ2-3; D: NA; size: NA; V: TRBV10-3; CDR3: CAISESGDTDTQYF; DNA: TGTGCCATCAGTGAGTCAGGGGATACAGATACGCAGTATTTT
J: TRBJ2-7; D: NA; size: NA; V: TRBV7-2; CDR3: CASSLAFWGEQYF; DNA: TGTGCCAGCAGCTTAGCCTTCTGGGGCGAGCAGTACTTC
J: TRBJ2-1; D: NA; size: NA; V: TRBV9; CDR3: CASSVAGGAGEGDNEQFF; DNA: TGTGCCAGCAGCGTAGCTGGGGGCGCGGGAGAGGGGGACAATGAGCAGTTCTTC
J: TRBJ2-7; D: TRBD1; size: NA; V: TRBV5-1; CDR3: CASTDYGDRGTYEQYF; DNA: TGCGCCAGCACCGACTATGGCGACAGGGGGACCTACGAGCAGTACTTC
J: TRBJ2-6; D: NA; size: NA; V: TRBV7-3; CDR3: CASSPLVNSGANVLTF; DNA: TGTGCCAGCAGCCCTCTAGTGAACTCTGGGGCCAACGTCCTGACTTTC
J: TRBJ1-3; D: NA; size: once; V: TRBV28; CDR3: CASSLWDNSGNTIYF; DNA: TGTGCCAGCAGTTTATGGGACAACTCTGGAAACACCATATATTTT
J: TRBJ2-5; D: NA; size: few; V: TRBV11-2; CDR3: CASNPDTGYQETQYF; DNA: TGTGCCAGCAACCCGGATACAGGGTACCAAGAGACCCAGTACTTC
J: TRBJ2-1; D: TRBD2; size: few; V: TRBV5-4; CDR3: CASSPSGLAGGFEFF; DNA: TGTGCCAGCAGCCCATCGGGACTAGCGGGAGGTTTTGAGTTCTTC
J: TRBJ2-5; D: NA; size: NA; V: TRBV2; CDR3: CASSRAGFALETQYF; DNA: TGTGCCAGCAGCCGGGCGGGCTTCGCACTAGAGACCCAGTACTTC
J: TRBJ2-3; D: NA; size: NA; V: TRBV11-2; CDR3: CASSERATDTQYF; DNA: TGTGCCAGCAGCGAGCGGGCCACAGATACGCAGTATTTT
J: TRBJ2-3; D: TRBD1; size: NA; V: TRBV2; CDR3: CASRQGADTQYF; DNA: TGTGCCAGTCGCCAGGGGGCAGATACGCAGTATTTT
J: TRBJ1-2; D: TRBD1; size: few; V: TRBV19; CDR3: CASSLQTGPYGYTF; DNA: TGTGCCAGTAGTCTCCAGACAGGGCCCTATGGCTACACCTTC
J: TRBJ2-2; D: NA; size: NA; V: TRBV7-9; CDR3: CASSFTTLGELFF; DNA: TGTGCCAGCAGCTTCACGACATTAGGGGAGCTGTTTTTT
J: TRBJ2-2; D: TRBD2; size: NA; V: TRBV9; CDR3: CASSVEGLDTGELFF; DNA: TGTGCCAGCAGCGTAGAGGGACTAGACACCGGGGAGCTGTTTTTT
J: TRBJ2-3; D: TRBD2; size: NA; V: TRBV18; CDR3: CASSPNGIAGVGPDTQYF; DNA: TGTGCCAGCTCACCAAACGGGATAGCGGGAGTGGGGCCAGATACGCAGTATTTT
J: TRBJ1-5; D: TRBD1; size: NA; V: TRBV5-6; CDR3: CASSLTGGSNQPQHF; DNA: TGTGCCAGCAGCTTGACAGGGGGGAGCAATCAGCCCCAGCATTTT
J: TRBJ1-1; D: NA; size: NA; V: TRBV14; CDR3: CASSQDVWSGTNTEAFF; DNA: TGTGCCAGCAGCCAAGATGTTTGGTCGGGGACTAACACTGAAGCTTTCTTT
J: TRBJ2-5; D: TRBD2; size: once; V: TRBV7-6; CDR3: CASSLVASGGATEETQYF; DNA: TGTGCCAGCAGCTTAGTGGCTAGCGGGGGGGCCACTGAAGAGACCCAGTACTTC
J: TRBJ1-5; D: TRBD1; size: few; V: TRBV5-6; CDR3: CASSTGQKNVQPQHF; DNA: TGTGCCAGCAGCACGGGACAGAAAAATGTTCAGCCCCAGCATTTT
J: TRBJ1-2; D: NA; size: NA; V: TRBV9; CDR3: CASSPSPFYGYTF; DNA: TGTGCCAGCAGCCCCAGTCCGTTCTATGGCTACACCTTC
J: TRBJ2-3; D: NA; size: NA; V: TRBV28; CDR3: CASSSSRGWDTDTQYF; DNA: TGTGCCAGCAGTTCCTCCCGAGGGTGGGACACAGATACGCAGTATTTT
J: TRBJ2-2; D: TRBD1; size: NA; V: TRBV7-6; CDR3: CASSLVGTGVVRNTGELFF; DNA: TGTGCCAGCAGCTTAGTGGGGACAGGGGTCGTAAGGAACACCGGGGAGCTGTTTTTT
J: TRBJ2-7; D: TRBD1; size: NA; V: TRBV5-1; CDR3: CASSSGDQGQVPIYEQYF; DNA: TGCGCCAGCAGCTCCGGAGATCAAGGACAGGTCCCTATCTACGAGCAGTACTTC
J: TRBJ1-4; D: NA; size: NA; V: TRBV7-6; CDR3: CASSLGPRNNEKLFF; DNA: TGTGCCAGCAGCTTAGGGCCCAGGAACAATGAAAAACTGTTTTTT
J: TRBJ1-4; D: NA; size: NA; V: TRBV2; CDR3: CASSEALRGINKKLFF; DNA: TGTGCCAGCAGTGAAGCGCTTCGAGGTATTAATAAAAAACTGTTTTTT
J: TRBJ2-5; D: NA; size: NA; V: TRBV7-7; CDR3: CASSNGLEETQYF; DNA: TGTGCTAGCAGCAACGGACTGGAAGAGACCCAGTACTTC
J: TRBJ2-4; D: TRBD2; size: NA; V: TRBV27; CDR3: CASSPGLDPLAKNIQYF; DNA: TGTGCCAGCAGTCCAGGACTAGATCCTCTAGCCAAAAACATTCAGTACTTC
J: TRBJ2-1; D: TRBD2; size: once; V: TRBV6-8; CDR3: CASRVLASNEQFF; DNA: TGTGCCAGCAGGGTACTAGCGTCAAATGAGCAGTTCTTC
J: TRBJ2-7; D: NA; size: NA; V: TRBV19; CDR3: CASSIWGREQYF; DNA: TGTGCCAGTAGTATTTGGGGCCGCGAGCAGTACTTC
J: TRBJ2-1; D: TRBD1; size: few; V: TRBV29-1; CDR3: CSVTDRVSYNEQFF; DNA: TGCAGCGTGACGGACAGGGTCTCCTACAATGAGCAGTTCTTC
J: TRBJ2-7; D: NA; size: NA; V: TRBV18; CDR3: CASSPRQTYEQYF; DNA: TGTGCCAGCTCACCAAGACAGACCTACGAGCAGTACTTC
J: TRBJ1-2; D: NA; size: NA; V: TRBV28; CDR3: CASSGRGGAFYGYTF; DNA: TGTGCCAGCAGTGGGCGCGGAGGGGCCTTCTATGGCTACACCTTC
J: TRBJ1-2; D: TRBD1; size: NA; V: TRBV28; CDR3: CASRRQGAFGYTF; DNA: TGTGCCAGCAGACGACAGGGGGCGTTTGGCTACACCTTC
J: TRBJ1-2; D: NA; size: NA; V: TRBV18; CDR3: CASSPPGGNYGYTF; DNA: TGTGCCAGCTCACCCCCCGGAGGGAACTATGGCTACACCTTC